This T cell receptor beta chain was recorded in a study of CD8 T cells in ankylosing spondylitis. This clonotype has a handful of counts. The antigen remains undetermined. Trimming took 1 base from V and 3 from J, leaving 10 bases between them. CDR3 length equals 15 residues. Germline CDR1 and CDR2: SGHTA and FQGTGA. The TCR beta libraries were generated through quantitative 5'-RACE incorporating molecular barcodes. TCRdb itself ran the 5' RACE reads through MiXCR, one entry per CDR3 protein. The sample shows 750,000 to 850,000 distinct CDR3 sequences, about 12% of them seen only once. Study results and caveats: A TCR beta motif made of 7 to 9 highly homologous variants seemed typical of ankylosing spondylitis blood. As reported, disease-linked clones showed significant enrichment in matched ankylosing spondylitis synovial fluid.

The sequenced sample consisted of blood, either unsorted or a sorted T cell fraction (not recorded which). This chain joins TRBV7-3 and TRBJ1-3, with a possible D match to TRBD1 (5 bases). The clonotype was recovered from a male donor with ankylosing spondylitis. The CDR3 here is CASSLKAGFGNTIYF. Written as DNA, the CDR3 is TGTGCCAGCAGCTTAAAAGCAGGGTTTGGAAACACCATATATTTT.